A single sample gave rise to the 26 T cell receptor beta chains below, sequenced in a study of T cell changes during pregnancy in multiple sclerosis. Sequenced by immunoSEQ multiplex PCR; TCRdb stores in-frame clones only, minus some. The sample holds 67,000 or so clones, around 92% seen once. The sequenced sample was CD8+ T cells from peripheral blood mononuclear cells, obtained in the third trimester of pregnancy. These receptors were taken from a female donor in good health, enrolled as a control in a pregnancy study.

V gene TRBV4-3 combines with J gene TRBJ1-1, with TRBD1 identical over 9 bases. V was clipped by 4 bases and J by 8 bases; unmatched bases: 11. The CDR3 runs 15 residues. Germline V gene sequence: CDR1 LGHNA, CDR2 YSLEER. The CDR3 loop is CASSRSTGGLVEAFF. The DNA for the CDR3 is TGCGCCAGCAGCCGGTCAACAGGGGGCCTGGTGGAAGCTTTCTTT.

The chain combines TRBV5-6 with TRBJ2-7, with 8 bases lining up with TRBD2. V was pared by 1 base and J by 0 bases, with 12 bases of the junction left unmatched. CDR3 length: 18 amino acids. The germline V gene has CDR1 SGHDT and CDR2 YYEEEE. The CDR3 DNA is TGTGCCAGCAGCTTGATTTCTGAGCGGGGGACCCTCTCCTACGAGCAGTACTTC. Residues: CASSLISERGTLSYEQYF.

The chain has TRBV7-9 and TRBJ2-7, with a tentative D call TRBD2 (6 bases). Trimming left V 3 bases short and J 2 bases short, with 11 bases between. This CDR3 region has 14 residues. Looked up from germline, CDR1 is SEHNR and CDR2 is FQNEAQ (reference sequence). CDR3 region: CASSFPGEAYEQYF. In DNA form, the CDR3 reads TGTGCCAGCAGCTTCCCCGGGGAGGCCTACGAGCAGTACTTC.

The chain is built from TRBV4-3 and TRBJ2-5, with 10 bases identical to TRBD2. Germline values: CDR1 LGHNA, CDR2 YSLEER. The length of the CDR3 is 18 residues. V trimming: 0 bases; J trimming: 1 base; junction bases outside the gene matches: 8. The CDR3 DNA is TGCGCCAGCAGCCAAGAAATAGCGGGGGGTCCCCCCCAAGAGACCCAGTACTTC. Translated: CASSQEIAGGPPQETQYF.

This clone is a singleton in its sample. V is TRBV6-1 and J is TRBJ2-7; possible D gene TRBD1, 6 bases. The CDR3 contains 14 residues. V shed 6 bases and J shed 2 bases, with 14 bases lying between them. Germline V gene data show CDR1 as MNHNS and CDR2 as SASEGT. The DNA of the CDR3 is TGTGCCAGCAGAGGACAGACTAACACCTACGAGCAGTACTTC. This gives the protein CASRGQTNTYEQYF.

The chain links TRBV27 to TRBJ2-7; possibly TRBD1 for D (6 bases). There are 16 residues in the CDR3. CDR1 and CDR2 from the germline V gene are MNHEY and SMNVEV (reference sequence). The V gene lost 0 bases and the J gene lost 2 bases, with 14 bases spanning the gap. The CDR3 loop is CASSLSSPQGTYEQYF. CDR3 DNA sequence: TGTGCCAGCAGTTTATCGAGCCCTCAGGGGACCTACGAGCAGTACTTC.

The chain has TRBV9 and TRBJ1-3; 7 bases agree with TRBD1. Germline-derived CDR1 and CDR2 are SGDLS and YYNGEE. J was trimmed by 3 bases and V by 0 bases; bases with no gene match: 6. The CDR3 has 16 amino acids. For the CDR3, the DNA is TGTGCCAGCAGCGTAGACCCAGGGGGACGTGGAAACACCATATATTTT. Translating it yields CASSVDPGGRGNTIYF.

This clone was observed once. J is TRBJ2-2 and V is TRBV4-3; the match to TRBD2 covers 7 bases. V dropped 0 bases and J dropped 5; count of bases not matched to a gene: 3. The CDR3 sequence is 15 residues long. Germline-derived CDR1 and CDR2 are LGHNA and YSLEER. CDR3 coding DNA: TGCGCCAGCAGCCAAGATAGTAGCGGGACCGGGGAGCTGTTTTTT. Protein sequence: CASSQDSSGTGELFF.

The gene calls are TRBV4-1 and TRBJ2-7, with 8 positions matching TRBD1. The CDR3 has 16 residues. Per germline, CDR1 MGHRA and CDR2 YSYEKL. V lost 4 bases and J lost 3; bases outside the gene matches: 11. The CDR3 sequence is CASSPLGDRGFYEQYF. CDR3 coding DNA: TGCGCCAGCAGCCCTCTTGGAGACAGGGGATTCTACGAGCAGTACTTC.

The genes are TRBV27 and TRBJ1-2; weak D call: TRBD1 (5 bases). This CDR3 comprises 11 residues. Germline lookup yields CDR1 MNHEY and CDR2 SMNVEV (reference sequence). V was shortened by 11 bases and J by 3 bases, with 10 bases between the two germline ends. The CDR3 bases are TGTGCCGCCGGGGGGTACTATGGCTACACCTTC. Translation: CAAGGYYGYTF.

This chain connects TRBV19 to TRBJ1-5; possible D gene TRBD1, 5 bases. Trimming pared 7 bases from V and 1 base from J, leaving 14 bases between. Germline CDR1 LNHDA, CDR2 SQIVND (reference sequence). This CDR3 has 15 amino acids. The CDR3 reads CASIRGISSNQPQHF. CDR3 nucleotide sequence: TGTGCCAGTATTCGGGGGATATCAAGCAATCAGCCCCAGCATTTT.

CDR3 sequence reads: CASTNRGAFENSPLHF. CDR3 coding DNA: TGTGCCAGTACCAACCGGGGGGCTTTCGAAAATTCACCCCTCCACTTT. This chain links TRBV19 with TRBJ1-6; D might be TRBD1 (6 bases). V was pared by 7 bases and J by 7 bases, with 20 bases between. Germline V lookup: CDR1 LNHDA, CDR2 SQIVND (reference sequence). This CDR3 region has 16 residues.

About this clone itself: A junction boundary mismatches the germline segment, possibly from a read error. This sequence joins TRBV7-7 and TRBJ2-7; TRBD2 is a possible D gene (6 bases). The CDR3 has 13 residues. In germline, CDR1 is SSHAT, CDR2 FNYEAQ (reference sequence). CDR3 coding DNA: TGTGCTAGCAGCCCGGGACTTCGCTACGAGCAGTACTTC. Translation gives CASSPGLRYEQYF.

In DNA form, the CDR3 reads TGTGCCAGCAGTACCTCTAGCGGGGGGTACAATGAGCAGTTCTTC. Amino acids: CASSTSSGGYNEQFF. This chain links TRBV27 with TRBJ2-1; TRBD2 matches 11 bases. The junction had 4 bases not matched to a gene; V was cut back by 5 bases and J by 4 bases. Germline V lookup: CDR1 MNHEY, CDR2 SMNVEV (reference sequence). The CDR3 is made up of 15 amino acids.

V and J are TRBV7-2 and TRBJ2-5, with TRBD2 matching over 10 bases. This CDR3 comprises 19 residues. V shed 5 bases and J 3 bases; nucleotides not matched to a gene: 18. Germline V gives CDR1 SGHTA, CDR2 FQGNSA. The CDR3 loop is CASSTRGTSGDNFEETQYF. The DNA for the CDR3 is TGTGCCAGCAGCACGCGTGGCACTAGCGGGGATAATTTTGAAGAGACCCAGTACTTC.

This clone was found once. The V call is TRBV2, the J call TRBJ2-5; 8 nucleotides match TRBD2. Germline CDR1 is SNHLY and CDR2 is FYNNEI. The CDR3 contains 14 residues. The V segment lost 4 bases and the J segment 3 bases; nucleotides outside the gene matches: 4. CDR3 DNA: TGTGCCAGCAGTGGAAGAGCGGGGGAAGAGACCCAGTACTTC. Its protein product is CASSGRAGEETQYF.

The genes are TRBV12-5 and TRBJ1-1; 7 nucleotides agree with TRBD1. Losses at the gene ends were 4 bases for V and 6 bases for J; bases not matched to a gene: 14. The CDR3 sequence is 16 residues long. Germline CDR1 and CDR2: LGHNT and FRNRAP. The CDR3 DNA sequence: TGTGCTAGTGGTTCCCACCCGGGGACAGTAGGGGCTGAAGCTTTCTTT. Its protein is CASGSHPGTVGAEAFF.

This clone was seen only once. The chain links TRBV4-3 to TRBJ1-6; 10 bases agree with TRBD1. The CDR3 runs to 14 residues. In germline, CDR1 is LGHNA, CDR2 YSLEER. The ends lost 6 bases at V and 9 bases at J; junction bases unmatched: 5. The CDR3 bases are TGCGCCAGCAGTCAGACAGGGGGCGGTTCACCCCTCCACTTT. Its translation is CASSQTGGGSPLHF.

The genes are TRBV5-1 and TRBJ2-5; the D gene is possibly TRBD1 (6 bases). CDR1 and CDR2 (germline): SGHRS, YFSETQ. Between the trimmed V and J ends, which lost 2 bases and 5 bases, there was a span of 16 bases. The CDR3 covers 15 residues. The CDR3 DNA sequence: TGCGCCAGCAGCTTCACCGTCGACAGGATGGAGACCCAGTACTTC. Translating gives CASSFTVDRMETQYF.

This rearrangement joins TRBV5-1 to TRBJ2-3; TRBD2 matches at 11 bases. V trimming: 0 bases; J trimming: 1 base; junction bases outside the gene matches: 1. Germline V lookup: CDR1 SGHRS, CDR2 YFSETQ. The CDR3 is 16 amino acids. CDR3 DNA sequence: TGCGCCAGCAGCTTGGCTAGCGGGGGGCGCACAGATACGCAGTATTTT. It is translated as CASSLASGGRTDTQYF. The whole variable domain, filled in from reference TRBV5-1 and TRBJ2-3, reads KAGVTQTPRYLIKTRGQQVTLSCSPISGHRSVSWYQQTPGQGLQFLFEYFSETQRNKGNFPGRFSGRQFSNSRSEMNVSTLELGDSALYLCASSLASGGRTDTQYFGPGTRLTVL.

V gene TRBV15 combines with J gene TRBJ1-1, with TRBD1 matching over 9 bases. Losses at the gene ends were 3 bases for V and 7 bases for J; bases not matched to a gene: 12. CDR1 and CDR2 (germline): LNHNV, YYDKDF (reference sequence). The CDR3 runs to 16 residues. CDR3 residues: CATSSAPTGGRIEAFF. As DNA, the CDR3 is TGTGCCACCAGCAGTGCCCCGACAGGGGGGAGAATTGAAGCTTTCTTT.

V usage is TRBV4-2 and J usage is TRBJ2-7, with a weak D call TRBD1 (6 bases). The CDR3 is 15 amino acids. The germline CDR1 and CDR2 sequences are LGHNA and YNFKEQ. Trimming removed 4 bases at V and 2 bases at J, with 15 bases between. The CDR3 spells CASSPRSSGAYEQYF. CDR3 nucleotides: TGTGCCAGCAGCCCACGGAGCTCAGGGGCCTACGAGCAGTACTTC.

This chain connects TRBV27 to TRBJ1-2, with D possibly being TRBD1 (6 bases). The CDR3 contains 15 residues. V lost 5 bases and J lost 1, with 14 bases in between. Germline CDR1 and CDR2: MNHEY and SMNVEV (reference sequence). The CDR3 here is CASSTGGPFNYGYTF. The CDR3 region has the DNA TGTGCCAGCAGTACGGGGGGGCCTTTTAACTATGGCTACACCTTC.

The chain recombines TRBV27 with TRBJ1-1; a possible D gene is TRBD1 (6 bases). The CDR3 has 14 amino acids. V lost 5 bases to trimming and J lost 3 bases, with 13 bases between them. Germline V lookup: CDR1 MNHEY, CDR2 SMNVEV (reference sequence). Here the CDR3 DNA reads TGTGCCAGCAGTCTTGGGGACACATACACTGAAGCTTTCTTT. Residues: CASSLGDTYTEAFF.

The CDR3 here is CAISEPDRGLVGDYGYTF. The DNA for the CDR3 is TGTGCCATCAGTGAACCCGACAGGGGGCTGGTGGGGGACTATGGCTACACCTTC. The chain links TRBV10-3 to TRBJ1-2; 10 bases map to TRBD1. V lost 3 bases and J lost 3; bases outside the gene matches: 13. Germline V gene sequence: CDR1 ENHRY, CDR2 SYGVKD. The CDR3 is made up of 18 amino acids.

The rearrangement joins TRBV4-1 to TRBJ1-1; tentatively, D is TRBD1 (6 bases). The CDR3 length is 13 residues. V shed 1 base and J shed 8 bases, with 11 bases lying between them. Germline values: CDR1 MGHRA, CDR2 YSYEKL. The CDR3 sequence is CASSQVGGYEAFF. The CDR3 region has the DNA TGCGCCAGCAGCCAAGTAGGGGGATACGAAGCTTTCTTT.